These T cell receptor beta chains were read from a single sample in a study of T cell repertoires in cytomegalovirus infection. TCRdb used MiXCR to reprocess the reads, holding one entry per CDR3 protein. This sample yields a few hundred thousand distinct CDR3 sequences, of which less than 9.5% are seen a single time; around 16% belongs to the top ten. The sequenced sample consisted of PBMCs. The receptors originated from a human donor in good health (CMV status not recorded). Some clones in this sample may be carry-over from other donors' samples. Both conserved end residues are part of each CDR3. Each record gives: clone size, V gene, CDR3 length, J gene, D gene, CDR3 DNA, CDR3 protein. D genes are given only for firm matches. Part of the rows lack a size; the others show once, few, many or a class for expanded clones.

many	TRBV7-2	15	TRBJ2-1	.	TGTGCCAGCAGCTTAATCCCGAACCTTTACAATGAGCAGTTCTTC	CASSLIPNLYNEQFF
few	TRBV23-1	15	TRBJ2-7	.	TGCGCCAGCAGTCTAGAACGGGACTCCTCCTACGAGCAGTACTTC	CASSLERDSSYEQYF
many	TRBV7-2	15	TRBJ1-4	.	TGTGCCAGCAGCTCCCAAGGAAGCGGAAATGAAAAACTGTTTTTT	CASSSQGSGNEKLFF
few	TRBV5-1	13	TRBJ2-7	.	TGCGCCAGCAGCCTGTCCAGTTTCTACGAGCAGTACTTC	CASSLSSFYEQYF
few	TRBV7-9	18	TRBJ2-2	.	TGTGCCAGCAGCTTAGGACACTCCGGGGATTTGGACACCGGGGAGCTGTTTTTT	CASSLGHSGDLDTGELFF
few	TRBV5-1	15	TRBJ1-3	.	TGCGCCAGCAGCGGAGCGGGGGAATCTGGAAACACCATATATTTT	CASSGAGESGNTIYF
many	TRBV7-8	15	TRBJ1-2	TRBD1	TGTGCCAGCAGCTACGCCCGAGACAGGGGGGATGGCTACACCTTC	CASSYARDRGDGYTF
many	TRBV7-8	13	TRBJ1-2	TRBD1	TGTGCCAGCAGTTCTGACAGGGTGGGTGGCTACACCTTC	CASSSDRVGGYTF
.	TRBV5-1	18	TRBJ1-3	TRBD1	TGCGCCAGCAGCCCGGAGGCCCGACAGGGGACCTCTGGAAACACCATATATTTT	CASSPEARQGTSGNTIYF
.	TRBV25-1	13	TRBJ2-2	.	TGTGCCAGCAGTGAGAGGGGGACCGGGGAGCTGTTTTTT	CASSERGTGELFF
many	TRBV19	15	TRBJ2-1	TRBD2	TGTGCCAGTAGTATTTTAGCGGGGGGGCCGGGCAAGCAGTTCTTC	CASSILAGGPGKQFF
many	TRBV19	13	TRBJ1-5	.	TGTGCCAGTAGGAGGGGCCGCAATCAGCCCCAGCATTTT	CASRRGRNQPQHF
.	TRBV27	17	TRBJ2-1	TRBD1	TGTGCCAGCAGCTTCCGGCGTACCGGGACAGGGTCGCATGAGCAGTTCTTC	CASSFRRTGTGSHEQFF
many	TRBV7-2	14	TRBJ1-4	.	TGTGCCAGCAGCTTGTTGGTTGGTACCGAAAAACTGTTTTTT	CASSLLVGTEKLFF
.	TRBV28	14	TRBJ2-2	.	TGTGCCAGCAGATTAGGACTGACCCCCGGGGAGCTGTTTTTT	CASRLGLTPGELFF
.	TRBV20-1	13	TRBJ1-3	TRBD1	TGCAGTGCGCTCCGGACAGGGGGAGACACCATATATTTT	CSALRTGGDTIYF
.	TRBV11-2	15	TRBJ2-5	.	TGTGCCAGCAGCTTAGCCGGGACACCCCAAGAGACCCAGTACTTC	CASSLAGTPQETQYF
many	TRBV25-1	13	TRBJ1-6	TRBD1	TGTGCCAGCATGGGACAGTTAAATTCACCCCTCCACTTT	CASMGQLNSPLHF
many	TRBV7-2	13	TRBJ1-5	.	TGTGCCAGCAGCTTCGCCAGGGATCAGCCCCAGCATTTT	CASSFARDQPQHF
many	TRBV7-2	15	TRBJ1-1	.	TGTGCCAGCAGCTTACAGGTGGGCGCGAACACTGAAGCTTTCTTT	CASSLQVGANTEAFF
.	TRBV5-3	13	TRBJ2-1	TRBD1	TGTGCCAGCAGCGGGACAGGGCGCAATGAGCAGTTCTTC	CASSGTGRNEQFF
many	TRBV7-2	15	TRBJ1-6	TRBD1	TGTGCCAGCAGCTCCGGGACAGGAGGTAATTCACCCCTCCACTTT	CASSSGTGGNSPLHF
.	TRBV5-1	13	TRBJ1-1	.	TGCGCCAGCACCGGTGACGAGAACACTGAAGCTTTCTTT	CASTGDENTEAFF
few	TRBV28	16	TRBJ2-3	TRBD1	TGTGCCAGCACCGACCGGGACAGGGGGTTAACAGATACGCAGTATTTT	CASTDRDRGLTDTQYF
many	TRBV7-2	12	TRBJ2-1	.	TGTGCCAGCAGCCCCACCGACAATGAGCAGTTCTTC	CASSPTDNEQFF
many	TRBV12-5	16	TRBJ1-5	TRBD1	TGTGCTAGTGGTTTGGGCGACAGGGGGGGAAATCAGCCCCAGCATTTT	CASGLGDRGGNQPQHF
few	TRBV5-1	15	TRBJ1-4	.	TGCGCCAGCAGCGAACTCAGTGGAACTAATGAAAAACTGTTTTTT	CASSELSGTNEKLFF
many	TRBV20-1	16	TRBJ2-2	.	TGCAGTGCTAGAGATCAAGGGGCCAAAGGGACCGGGGAGCTGTTTTTT	CSARDQGAKGTGELFF
many	TRBV6-6	14	TRBJ2-7	.	TGTGCCAGCAGGAATTCCAGGAACCGACTAGAGCAGTACTTC	CASRNSRNRLEQYF
many	TRBV7-2	14	TRBJ1-6	.	TGTGCCAGCAGCTTAATCGCTTCTGGGTCACCCCTCCACTTT	CASSLIASGSPLHF
many	TRBV7-8	15	TRBJ2-2	TRBD1	TGTGCCAGCAGCCTTCGACAGGGGAACACCGGGGAGCTGTTTTTT	CASSLRQGNTGELFF
.	TRBV5-5	13	TRBJ2-1	.	TGTGCCAGCAGCTTATTAGCTAACAATGAGCAGTTCTTC	CASSLLANNEQFF
.	TRBV7-2	15	TRBJ1-2	.	TGTGCCAGCAGCTTAGCGATAGGGAATAACTATGGCTACACCTTC	CASSLAIGNNYGYTF
many	TRBV7-9	14	TRBJ1-1	.	TGTGCCAGCAGCTTAGGACTACCGAACACTGAAGCTTTCTTT	CASSLGLPNTEAFF